This T cell receptor (beta chain) was sequenced during a study of regulatory T cells in long-lasting Graves disease. Study conclusions and caveats: A limited number of samples was an acknowledged limitation.

Time point: persistent/refractory GD, antithyroid drugs over 5 years with positive TRAb. PBMC-derived RNA was used for the TCR library. V was shortened by 6 bases and J by 0 bases, with 12 bases between the two germline ends. The CDR3 runs 14 residues. Germline lookup yields CDR1 MNHEY and CDR2 SVGEGT. As regards this clonotype: The antigen remains unidentified.

iRepertoire HTBI primers and Arm-PCR of CDR3 regions built TCR beta libraries. One entry per CDR3 protein results from TCRdb running MiXCR on the multiplex PCR reads. The table records about 300,000 distinct CDR3 sequences, around 20% of them present only once. The sequence derives from a female donor with Graves disease. The sequenced sample was peripheral blood mononuclear cells (PBMCs), obtained when the disease was refractory, from a patient treated with antithyroid drugs. V usage is TRBV6-2 or TRBV6-3 and J usage is TRBJ2-7; D is perhaps TRBD2 (6 bases). The CDR3 DNA reads as TGTGCCAGCAGCGACACGGAGGGCTCCTACGAGCAGTACTTC. Translated, it gives CASSDTEGSYEQYF.